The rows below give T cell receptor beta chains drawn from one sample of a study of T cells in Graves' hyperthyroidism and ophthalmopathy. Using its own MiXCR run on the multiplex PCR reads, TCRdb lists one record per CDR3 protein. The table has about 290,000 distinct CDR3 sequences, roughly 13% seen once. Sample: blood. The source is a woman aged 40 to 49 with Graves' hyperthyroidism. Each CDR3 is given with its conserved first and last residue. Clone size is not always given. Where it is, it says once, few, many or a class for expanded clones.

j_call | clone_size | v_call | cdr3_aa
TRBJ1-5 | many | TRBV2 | CASRDGQDQPQHF
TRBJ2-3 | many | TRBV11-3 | CASSLRLAGDTQYF
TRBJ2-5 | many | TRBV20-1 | CSARPRLAGPLQETQYF
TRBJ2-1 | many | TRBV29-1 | CSVEDRTAEREQFF
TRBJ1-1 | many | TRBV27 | CASRSPTGSKGVNTEAFF
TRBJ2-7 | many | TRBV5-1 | CASSPRTAPYEQYF
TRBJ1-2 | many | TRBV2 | CASSEGVSNYGYTF
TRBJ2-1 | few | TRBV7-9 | CASSPNRGVSYNEQFF
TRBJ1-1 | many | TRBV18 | CASSPTGPLGTEAFF
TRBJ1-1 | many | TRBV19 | CASVFLQGGSTEAFF
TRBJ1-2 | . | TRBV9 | CASSALTGGDGYTF
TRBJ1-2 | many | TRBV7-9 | CASSYSGVGGYTF
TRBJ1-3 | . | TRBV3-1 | CASSQAGGLSGNIIYF
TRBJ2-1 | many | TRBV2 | CASSEMGQGYNEQFF
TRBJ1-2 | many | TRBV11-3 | CASSLDRSLYGYTF
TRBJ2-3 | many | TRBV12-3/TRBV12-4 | CASRRAGTDTQYF
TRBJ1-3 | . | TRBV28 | CASSPRGQGRSGNTIYF
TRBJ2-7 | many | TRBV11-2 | CASSLVGGGTTNYEQYF
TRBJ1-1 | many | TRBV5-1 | CASSLEGQDTEAFF
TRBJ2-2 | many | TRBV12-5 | CASVAGPNTGELFF
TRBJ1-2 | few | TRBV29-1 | CSARSIAYGYTF
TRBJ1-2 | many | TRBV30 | CAWATAGTGVNYGYTF
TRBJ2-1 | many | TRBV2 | CASSVAPGTFNEQFF
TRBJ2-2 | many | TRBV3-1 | CATTSGVTGELFF
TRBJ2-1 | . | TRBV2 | CASMEGGGAYNEQFF
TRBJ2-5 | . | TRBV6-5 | CASSYLAGETQYF
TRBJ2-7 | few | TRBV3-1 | CASSPSTGSDEQYF
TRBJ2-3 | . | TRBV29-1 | CSVIAGVLTDTQYF
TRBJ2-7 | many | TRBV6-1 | CASSEFKREIVHEQYF
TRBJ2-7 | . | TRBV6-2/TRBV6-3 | CASSYSGSYLSYEQYF
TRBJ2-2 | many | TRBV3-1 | CASSQLAGTGELFF
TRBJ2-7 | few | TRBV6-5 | CASSYPGRAGEQYF
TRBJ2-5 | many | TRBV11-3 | CASSRRQGGQETQYF
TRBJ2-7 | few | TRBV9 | CASSVSGSYEQYF
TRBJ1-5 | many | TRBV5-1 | CASSLGGGGFNQPQHF
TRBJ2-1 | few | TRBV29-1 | CSVVRLAAYNEQFF
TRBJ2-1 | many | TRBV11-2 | CASSLGLIATYNEQFF
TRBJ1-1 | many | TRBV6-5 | CASSYEGIGTEAFF
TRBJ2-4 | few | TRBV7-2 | CASSLRRREYTQDIQYF
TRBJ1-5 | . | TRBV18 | CASSPRRFSQPQHF
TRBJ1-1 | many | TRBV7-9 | CASSPLTENTEAFF
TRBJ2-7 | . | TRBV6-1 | CARADSTSYEQYF
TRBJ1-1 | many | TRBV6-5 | CASSYSLQDSEAFF
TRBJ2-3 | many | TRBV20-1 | CSAHRASGSTDTQYF
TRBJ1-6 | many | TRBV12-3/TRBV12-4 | CASSANRGRNSPLHF
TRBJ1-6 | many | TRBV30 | CAWSGGAYNSPLHF
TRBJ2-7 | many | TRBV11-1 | CASKGGFSPYEQYF
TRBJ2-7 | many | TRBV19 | CASSISGSGGYEQYF
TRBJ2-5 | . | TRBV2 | CASSTEGTQYF
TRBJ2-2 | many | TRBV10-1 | CASSEGLAGVPGELFF
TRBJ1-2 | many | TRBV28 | CASSSTGRNYGYTF
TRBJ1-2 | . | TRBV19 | CANPGRGYGYTF
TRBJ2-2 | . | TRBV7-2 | CASSRPNTGELFF
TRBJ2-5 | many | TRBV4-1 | CASSPGEAKETQYF
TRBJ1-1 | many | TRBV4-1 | CASSQASVPEAFF
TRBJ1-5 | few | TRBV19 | CASSIVFFGGWGVPQHF